This T cell receptor (beta chain) was profiled in a study of cytomegalovirus exposure and HLA in healthy donors. Findings of the study overall: Previously analyzed data showed that most TCR beta V segments were productive at a frequency of about 87% or about 30%. The classifier reportedly diagnosed cytomegalovirus status with high specificity and sensitivity.

The PCR was carried out with 60 Vbeta primers and 13 Jbeta primers. Clones were sequenced by immunoSEQ multiplex PCR, and TCRdb holds only the in-frame ones, with some missing. Of over 110,000 clones in the sample, more than 75% were seen once. This CDR3 spans 13 amino acids. The V gene lost 3 bases and the J gene lost 1 base, with 7 bases spanning the gap. Germline-derived CDR1 and CDR2 are SGHRS and YFSETQ. This clone was picked up one time. Its antigen is unknown. There were likely unrecorded immune exposures, though donors were nominally healthy when sampled. Specimen: PBMCs. The receptor was derived from a female donor in good health and CMV-seronegative. The chain carries TRBV5-1 and TRBJ1-2, with no clear D. The CDR3 loop is CASSSGFNYGYTF. In DNA form, the CDR3 reads TGCGCCAGCAGCTCGGGTTTTAACTATGGCTACACCTTC.